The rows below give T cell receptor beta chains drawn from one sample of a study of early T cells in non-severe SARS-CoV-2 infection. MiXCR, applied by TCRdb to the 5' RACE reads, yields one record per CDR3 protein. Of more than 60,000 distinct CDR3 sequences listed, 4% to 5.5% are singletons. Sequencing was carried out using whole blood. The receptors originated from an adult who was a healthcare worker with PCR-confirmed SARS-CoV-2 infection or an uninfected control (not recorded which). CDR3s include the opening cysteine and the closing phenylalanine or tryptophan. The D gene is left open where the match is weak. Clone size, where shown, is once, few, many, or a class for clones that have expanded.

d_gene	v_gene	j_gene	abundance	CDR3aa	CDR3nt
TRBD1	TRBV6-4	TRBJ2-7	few	CASTWDRVASYEQYF	TGTGCCAGCACCTGGGACAGGGTGGCTTCCTACGAGCAGTACTTC
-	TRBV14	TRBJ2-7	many	CASSQWSGGKESYEQYF	TGTGCCAGCAGCCAATGGTCGGGCGGGAAGGAATCATACGAGCAGTACTTC
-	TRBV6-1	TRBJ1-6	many	CASHADYNSPLHF	TGTGCCAGTCACGCTGATTATAATTCACCCCTCCACTTT
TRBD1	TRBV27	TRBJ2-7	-	CASSLLDRILSYEQYF	TGTGCCAGCAGTTTATTGGACAGGATACTATCCTACGAGCAGTACTTC
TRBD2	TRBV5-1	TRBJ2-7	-	CASSRTSGTSYEQYF	TGCGCCAGCAGCAGGACTAGCGGGACATCCTACGAGCAGTACTTC
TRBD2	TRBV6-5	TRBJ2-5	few	CASSYPTSGGQETQYF	TGTGCCAGCAGTTACCCGACTAGCGGGGGCCAAGAGACCCAGTACTTC
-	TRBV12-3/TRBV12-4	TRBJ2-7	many	CASSPRAAYGSYEQYF	TGTGCCAGCAGTCCCCGGGCGGCTTACGGCTCCTACGAGCAGTACTTC
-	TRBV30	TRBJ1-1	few	CAWRNRANTEAFF	TGTGCCTGGAGGAACAGGGCGAACACTGAAGCTTTCTTT
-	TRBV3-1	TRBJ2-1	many	CASSPITTGEQFF	TGTGCCAGCAGCCCAATCACAACCGGTGAGCAGTTCTTC
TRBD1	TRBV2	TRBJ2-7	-	CASSPGTGPYEQYF	TGTGCCAGCAGTCCCGGGACAGGACCCTACGAGCAGTACTTC
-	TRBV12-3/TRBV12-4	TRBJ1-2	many	CASSSPPADYGYTF	TGTGCCAGCAGTTCCCCTCCCGCGGACTATGGCTACACCTTC
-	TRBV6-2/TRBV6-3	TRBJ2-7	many	CASSYWAGPSYEQYF	TGTGCCAGCAGTTACTGGGCGGGACCCTCCTACGAGCAGTACTTC
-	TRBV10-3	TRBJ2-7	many	CAIRGSSQGHEQYF	TGTGCCATCAGAGGTTCTAGTCAGGGTCACGAGCAGTACTTC
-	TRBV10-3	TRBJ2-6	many	CAISRQESSGANVLTF	TGTGCCATCAGTCGACAGGAAAGCTCTGGGGCCAACGTCCTGACTTTC
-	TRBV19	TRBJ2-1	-	CASSIGVADNEQFF	TGTGCCAGTAGTATAGGGGTAGCGGACAATGAGCAGTTCTTC
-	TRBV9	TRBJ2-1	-	CASSVGLSTYNEQFF	TGTGCCAGCAGCGTAGGTCTTAGTACCTACAATGAGCAGTTCTTC
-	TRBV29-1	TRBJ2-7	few	CSVERGRGEQYF	TGCAGCGTTGAAAGAGGTCGGGGCGAGCAGTACTTC
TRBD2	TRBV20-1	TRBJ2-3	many	CSQIAGGTDTQYF	TGCAGTCAAATAGCGGGGGGCACAGATACGCAGTATTTT
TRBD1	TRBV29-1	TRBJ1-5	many	CSVETGTENQPQHF	TGCAGCGTTGAAACGGGGACAGAGAATCAGCCCCAGCATTTT
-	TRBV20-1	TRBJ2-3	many	CSASLGAIRLDTQYF	TGCAGTGCTAGCCTAGGGGCTATTCGTTTGGATACGCAGTATTTT
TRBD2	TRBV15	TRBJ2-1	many	CATSREGGLAGEGNEQFF	TGTGCCACCAGCAGAGAAGGAGGACTAGCGGGAGAGGGCAATGAGCAGTTCTTC
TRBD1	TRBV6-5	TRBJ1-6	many	CASSYPSTGSNSPLHF	TGTGCCAGCAGTTACCCCTCGACAGGGAGCAATTCACCCCTCCACTTT
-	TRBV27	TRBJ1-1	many	CASSLSNPWTEAFF	TGTGCCAGCAGTTTATCGAACCCCTGGACTGAAGCTTTCTTT
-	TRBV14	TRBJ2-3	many	CASSQQTDTQYF	TGTGCCAGCAGCCAACAAACAGATACGCAGTATTTT
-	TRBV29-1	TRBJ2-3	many	CSVGNAGRTAQYF	TGCAGCGTTGGGAACGCCGGGAGAACCGCGCAGTATTTT
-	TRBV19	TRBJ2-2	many	CASSIRFVTGELFF	TGTGCCAGTAGTATTCGTTTTGTCACCGGGGAGCTGTTTTTT
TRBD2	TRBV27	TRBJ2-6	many	CASSPTRLAGDVLTF	TGTGCCAGCAGTCCCACTAGACTAGCGGGAGATGTCCTGACTTTC
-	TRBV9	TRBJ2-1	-	CASSKLGPGQFF	TGTGCCAGCAGCAAATTAGGGCCGGGGCAGTTCTTC
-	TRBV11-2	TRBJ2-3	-	CASTPGGGSTDTQYF	TGTGCCAGCACCCCCGGGGGCGGGAGTACAGATACGCAGTATTTT
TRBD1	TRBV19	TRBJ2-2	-	CASNRGHTGELFF	TGTGCCAGTAACAGGGGGCACACCGGGGAGCTGTTTTTT
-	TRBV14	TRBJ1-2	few	CASSRSGLHSYGYTF	TGTGCCAGCAGCCGGTCGGGACTTCATTCCTATGGCTACACCTTC
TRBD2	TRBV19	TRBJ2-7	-	CASSTASGTYEQYF	TGTGCCAGTAGTACAGCTAGCGGAACCTACGAGCAGTACTTC
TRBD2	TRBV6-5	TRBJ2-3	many	CASSYRLAGGSTDTQYF	TGTGCCAGCAGTTACAGGCTAGCGGGAGGCAGCACAGATACGCAGTATTTT
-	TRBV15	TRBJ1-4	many	CATSKDLSAEKLFF	TGTGCCACCAGCAAGGACTTGTCGGCGGAAAAACTGTTTTTT
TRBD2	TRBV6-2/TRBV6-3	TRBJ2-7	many	CASSRLPSGGDEQYF	TGTGCCAGCAGCCGACTTCCTAGCGGGGGAGACGAGCAGTACTTC
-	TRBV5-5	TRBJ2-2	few	CASSLDGRELFF	TGTGCCAGCAGCTTGGATGGGAGGGAGCTGTTTTTT
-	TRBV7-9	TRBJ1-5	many	CASSLGAPPGQPQHF	TGTGCCAGCAGCCTAGGGGCCCCCCCTGGGCAGCCCCAGCATTTT
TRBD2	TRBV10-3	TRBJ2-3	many	CAISDTGGEDTQYF	TGTGCCATCAGTGATACCGGGGGGGAGGATACGCAGTATTTT
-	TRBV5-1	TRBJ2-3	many	CASRWGQSTDTQYF	TGCGCCAGCAGATGGGGGCAAAGCACAGATACGCAGTATTTT
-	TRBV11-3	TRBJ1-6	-	CASSQSRNSPLHF	TGTGCCAGCAGCCAAAGTAGGAATTCACCCCTCCACTTT
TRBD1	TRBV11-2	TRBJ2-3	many	CASSFRQGSPDTQYF	TGTGCCAGCAGCTTTCGACAGGGATCCCCAGATACGCAGTATTTT
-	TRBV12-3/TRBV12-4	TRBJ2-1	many	CASSLAAALRNEQFF	TGTGCCAGCAGTTTAGCGGCAGCGCTTCGGAATGAGCAGTTCTTC
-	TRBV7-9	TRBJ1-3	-	CASGYSGNTIYF	TGTGCCAGCGGCTACTCTGGAAACACCATATATTTT
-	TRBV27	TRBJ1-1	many	CASSYQGTNTEAFF	TGTGCCAGCAGTTATCAGGGGACGAACACTGAAGCTTTCTTT
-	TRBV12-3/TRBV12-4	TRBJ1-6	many	CASSATRSNSPLHF	TGTGCCAGCAGTGCTACTAGATCCAATTCACCCCTCCACTTT
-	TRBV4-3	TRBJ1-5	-	CASSFGDQPQHF	TGCGCCAGCAGCTTCGGAGATCAGCCCCAGCATTTT
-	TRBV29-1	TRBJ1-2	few	CSVESRDGANYGYTF	TGCAGCGTTGAAAGTCGGGACGGAGCTAACTATGGCTACACCTTC
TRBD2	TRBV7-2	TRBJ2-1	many	CASRQGGGGLYNEQFF	TGTGCCAGCAGACAAGGCGGCGGGGGGCTGTACAATGAGCAGTTCTTC
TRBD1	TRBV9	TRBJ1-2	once	CASSVVARGSYGYTF	TGTGCCAGCAGCGTAGTTGCCAGGGGGAGCTATGGCTACACCTTC
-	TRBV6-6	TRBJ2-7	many	CASSLEGDEQYF	TGTGCCAGCAGCCTCGAGGGCGACGAGCAGTACTTC
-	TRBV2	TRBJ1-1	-	CASSEALRRENTEAFF	TGTGCCAGCAGTGAAGCTCTGAGACGGGAGAACACTGAAGCTTTCTTT